A selection of T cell receptor beta chains follows, all from one sample in a study of cytomegalovirus exposure and HLA in healthy donors. Produced via immunoSEQ multiplex PCR; TCRdb's table is partial and in-frame only. The data contain around 350,000 clones, roughly 88% of them singletons. The material sequenced was PBMCs. These receptors came from a woman aged 18-35 years in good health and CMV-seronegative. Both conserved end residues are part of each CDR3. D genes are given only for firm matches. For some rows the clone size is stated as once, few or many, or as a class when expanded; others skip it.

clone size: NA; D gene: TRBD1; J gene: TRBJ1-2; V gene: TRBV7-9; CDR3 protein: CASSLSQGAYGYTF; CDR3 DNA: TGTGCCAGCAGCTTATCGCAGGGGGCGTATGGCTACACCTTC
clone size: NA; D gene: NA; J gene: TRBJ2-3; V gene: TRBV5-1; CDR3 protein: CASSLEEASTDTQYF; CDR3 DNA: TGCGCCAGCAGCTTGGAGGAGGCGAGCACAGATACGCAGTATTTT
clone size: NA; D gene: TRBD1; J gene: TRBJ2-7; V gene: TRBV5-1; CDR3 protein: CASSQDGQAYEQYF; CDR3 DNA: TGCGCCAGCTCCCAAGACGGACAGGCCTACGAGCAGTACTTC
clone size: few; D gene: NA; J gene: TRBJ1-5; V gene: TRBV2; CDR3 protein: CASSEDRDWYPQHF; CDR3 DNA: TGTGCCAGCAGTGAAGATCGGGACTGGTATCCCCAGCATTTT
clone size: NA; D gene: NA; J gene: TRBJ2-1; V gene: TRBV5-6; CDR3 protein: CASSLAPSATYNEQFF; CDR3 DNA: TGTGCCAGCAGCTTGGCCCCTAGCGCCACCTACAATGAGCAGTTCTTC
clone size: NA; D gene: NA; J gene: TRBJ1-2; V gene: TRBV6-1; CDR3 protein: CASSALGGPLGGYTF; CDR3 DNA: TGTGCCAGCAGTGCTCTGGGCGGGCCCCTCGGGGGCTACACCTTC
clone size: NA; D gene: TRBD2; J gene: TRBJ2-7; V gene: TRBV29-1; CDR3 protein: CSVETGLAGGYEQYF; CDR3 DNA: TGCAGCGTTGAAACGGGACTAGCGGGAGGCTACGAGCAGTACTTC
clone size: NA; D gene: TRBD1; J gene: TRBJ1-4; V gene: TRBV29-1; CDR3 protein: CSVEDPMRTGVRKLFF; CDR3 DNA: TGCAGCGTTGAAGACCCGATGCGGACAGGGGTGAGAAAACTGTTTTTT
clone size: NA; D gene: TRBD1; J gene: TRBJ1-2; V gene: TRBV6-1; CDR3 protein: CATFPGQGTRDGYTF; CDR3 DNA: TGTGCCACCTTCCCGGGACAGGGAACGAGGGATGGCTACACCTTC
clone size: NA; D gene: NA; J gene: TRBJ1-6; V gene: TRBV2; CDR3 protein: CASSRSNSYNSPLHF; CDR3 DNA: TGTGCCAGCAGTCGGTCCAACTCCTATAATTCACCCCTCCACTTT
clone size: NA; D gene: NA; J gene: TRBJ1-3; V gene: TRBV29-1; CDR3 protein: CSVERGAEGNTIYF; CDR3 DNA: TGCAGCGTTGAGCGGGGGGCTGAGGGAAACACCATATATTTT
clone size: NA; D gene: TRBD1; J gene: TRBJ1-5; V gene: TRBV19; CDR3 protein: CASSWGDSPDSNQPQHF; CDR3 DNA: TGTGCCTCCTCTTGGGGGGACAGCCCCGATAGCAATCAGCCCCAGCATTTT
clone size: once; D gene: TRBD1; J gene: TRBJ1-2; V gene: TRBV5-1; CDR3 protein: CASSLGDRDDYGYTF; CDR3 DNA: TGCGCCAGCAGCTTAGGGGACAGGGACGACTATGGCTACACCTTC
clone size: NA; D gene: NA; J gene: TRBJ1-6; V gene: TRBV19; CDR3 protein: CASSMREIGSPLHF; CDR3 DNA: TGTGCCAGTAGTATGCGGGAGATAGGTTCACCCCTCCACTTT
clone size: NA; D gene: TRBD1; J gene: TRBJ1-5; V gene: TRBV2; CDR3 protein: CASSEIGQGRQPQHF; CDR3 DNA: TGTGCCAGCAGTGAAATCGGACAGGGGCGGCAGCCCCAGCATTTT
clone size: NA; D gene: NA; J gene: TRBJ2-5; V gene: TRBV7-7; CDR3 protein: CASSLGSGTTETQYF; CDR3 DNA: TGTGCCAGCAGCTTAGGTTCGGGAACGACAGAGACCCAGTACTTC
clone size: once; D gene: NA; J gene: TRBJ2-3; V gene: TRBV5-1; CDR3 protein: CASSLAVGAPDTQYF; CDR3 DNA: TGCGCCAGCAGCTTGGCCGTGGGGGCCCCAGATACGCAGTATTTT
clone size: NA; D gene: NA; J gene: TRBJ1-4; V gene: TRBV6-1; CDR3 protein: CATEGLGNFKLFF; CDR3 DNA: TGTGCCACCGAGGGACTTGGGAACTTTAAACTGTTTTTT
clone size: once; D gene: NA; J gene: TRBJ1-3; V gene: TRBV15; CDR3 protein: CATSRGAGSLFGNTIYF; CDR3 DNA: TGTGCCACCAGCAGAGGGGCAGGGTCCCTCTTTGGAAACACCATATATTTT
clone size: NA; D gene: NA; J gene: TRBJ2-5; V gene: TRBV28; CDR3 protein: CASSLVPGSKKTQYF; CDR3 DNA: TGTGCCAGCAGTTTAGTTCCCGGGAGTAAAAAGACCCAGTACTTC
clone size: once; D gene: TRBD1; J gene: TRBJ1-1; V gene: TRBV6-1; CDR3 protein: CASSEDRGNTEAFF; CDR3 DNA: TGTGCCAGCAGTGAAGACAGGGGAAACACTGAAGCTTTCTTT
clone size: few; D gene: NA; J gene: TRBJ1-6; V gene: TRBV6-1; CDR3 protein: CASRPGVLDSPLHF; CDR3 DNA: TGTGCCAGCAGGCCCGGAGTATTGGATTCACCCCTCCACTTT
clone size: NA; D gene: NA; J gene: TRBJ2-5; V gene: TRBV27; CDR3 protein: CASSPPGTEETQYF; CDR3 DNA: TGTGCCAGCAGCCCGCCAGGTACGGAAGAGACCCAGTACTTC
clone size: NA; D gene: TRBD2; J gene: TRBJ2-1; V gene: TRBV6-1; CDR3 protein: CASSGTSGPFSSYNEQFF; CDR3 DNA: TGTGCCAGCAGTGGAACTAGCGGCCCTTTCAGCTCCTACAATGAGCAGTTCTTC
clone size: NA; D gene: NA; J gene: TRBJ2-1; V gene: TRBV5-1; CDR3 protein: CASSPNAGLSSYNEQFF; CDR3 DNA: TGCGCCAGCAGCCCAAATGCAGGACTAAGCTCCTACAATGAGCAGTTCTTC
clone size: NA; D gene: NA; J gene: TRBJ2-1; V gene: TRBV18; CDR3 protein: CASSPGAGRLNEQFF; CDR3 DNA: TGTGCCAGCTCACCTGGAGCGGGCCGCCTGAATGAGCAGTTCTTC
clone size: NA; D gene: NA; J gene: TRBJ2-2; V gene: TRBV9; CDR3 protein: CASSVAYGLLNTGELFF; CDR3 DNA: TGTGCCAGCAGCGTAGCTTACGGACTACTAAACACCGGGGAGCTGTTTTTT
clone size: NA; D gene: TRBD1; J gene: TRBJ1-3; V gene: TRBV5-1; CDR3 protein: CASSRQGTAGNTIYF; CDR3 DNA: TGCGCCAGCAGCAGACAGGGGACCGCTGGAAACACCATATATTTT
clone size: NA; D gene: TRBD1; J gene: TRBJ2-1; V gene: TRBV2; CDR3 protein: CASSDDPTGETFEFF; CDR3 DNA: TGTGCCAGCAGTGATGACCCCACAGGGGAAACTTTCGAGTTCTTC
clone size: NA; D gene: NA; J gene: TRBJ1-2; V gene: TRBV28; CDR3 protein: CASTMLTPGHPKGYGYTF; CDR3 DNA: TGTGCCAGCACCATGTTAACCCCGGGACACCCGAAGGGCTATGGCTACACCTTC
clone size: NA; D gene: TRBD1; J gene: TRBJ2-7; V gene: TRBV5-1; CDR3 protein: CASSQGTGSYEQYF; CDR3 DNA: TGCGCCAGCAGCCAAGGGACAGGGTCTTACGAGCAGTACTTC
clone size: few; D gene: NA; J gene: TRBJ1-1; V gene: TRBV6-6; CDR3 protein: CASAGETAEAFF; CDR3 DNA: TGTGCCAGCGCGGGGGAAACCGCTGAAGCTTTCTTT
clone size: NA; D gene: TRBD1; J gene: TRBJ2-1; V gene: TRBV30; CDR3 protein: CAWRLGDRAAEQFF; CDR3 DNA: TGTGCCTGGCGTTTGGGGGACAGGGCGGCTGAGCAGTTCTTC
clone size: NA; D gene: NA; J gene: TRBJ2-1; V gene: TRBV27; CDR3 protein: CATSLTRSNEQFF; CDR3 DNA: TGTGCCACCTCTTTGACTAGATCAAATGAGCAGTTCTTC
clone size: NA; D gene: NA; J gene: TRBJ2-3; V gene: TRBV19; CDR3 protein: CASSTYTDTQYF; CDR3 DNA: TGTGCCAGTAGTACCTACACAGATACGCAGTATTTT
clone size: NA; D gene: NA; J gene: TRBJ2-7; V gene: TRBV28; CDR3 protein: CASSSQGSSYEQYF; CDR3 DNA: TGTGCCAGCAGTTCTCAGGGGAGCTCCTACGAGCAGTACTTC
clone size: NA; D gene: NA; J gene: TRBJ2-7; V gene: TRBV19; CDR3 protein: CASIGDNSYEQYF; CDR3 DNA: TGTGCCAGTATCGGGGACAACTCCTACGAGCAGTACTTC
clone size: NA; D gene: NA; J gene: TRBJ1-2; V gene: TRBV29-1; CDR3 protein: CSVPPGGGFSGYTF; CDR3 DNA: TGCAGCGTTCCCCCGGGGGGAGGGTTTAGTGGCTACACCTTC
clone size: NA; D gene: NA; J gene: TRBJ2-3; V gene: TRBV9; CDR3 protein: CASSVASWGGQDTQYF; CDR3 DNA: TGTGCCAGCAGCGTAGCCTCGTGGGGGGGCCAGGATACGCAGTATTTT
clone size: NA; D gene: TRBD1; J gene: TRBJ1-2; V gene: TRBV9; CDR3 protein: CASSVYEDRVFGYTF; CDR3 DNA: TGTGCCAGCAGCGTATATGAGGACAGGGTTTTCGGCTACACCTTC